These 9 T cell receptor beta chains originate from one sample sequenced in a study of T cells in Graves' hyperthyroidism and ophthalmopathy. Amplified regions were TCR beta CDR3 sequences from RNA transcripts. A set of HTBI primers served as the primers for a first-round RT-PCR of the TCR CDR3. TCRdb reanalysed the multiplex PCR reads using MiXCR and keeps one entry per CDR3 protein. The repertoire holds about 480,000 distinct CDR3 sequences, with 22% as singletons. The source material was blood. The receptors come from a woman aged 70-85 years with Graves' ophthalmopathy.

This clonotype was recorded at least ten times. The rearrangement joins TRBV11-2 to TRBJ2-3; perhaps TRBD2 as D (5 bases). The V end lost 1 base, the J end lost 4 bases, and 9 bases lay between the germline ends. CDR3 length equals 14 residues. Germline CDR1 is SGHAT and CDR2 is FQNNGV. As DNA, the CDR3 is TGTGCCAGCAGCTTAGTTCGAGCGGCAGATACGCAGTATTTT. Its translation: CASSLVRAADTQYF.

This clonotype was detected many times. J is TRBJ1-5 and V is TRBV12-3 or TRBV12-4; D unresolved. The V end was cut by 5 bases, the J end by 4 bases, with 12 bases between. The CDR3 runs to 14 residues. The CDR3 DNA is TGTGCCAGCAGTATCCGGGCCACGAATCAGCCCCAGCATTTT. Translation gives CASSIRATNQPQHF.

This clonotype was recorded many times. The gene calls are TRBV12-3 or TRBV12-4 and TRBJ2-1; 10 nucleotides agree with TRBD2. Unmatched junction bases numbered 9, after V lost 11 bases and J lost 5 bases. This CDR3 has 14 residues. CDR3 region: CASRDGTSDNEQFF. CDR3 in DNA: TGTGCCTCTAGGGACGGGACTAGCGACAATGAGCAGTTCTTC.

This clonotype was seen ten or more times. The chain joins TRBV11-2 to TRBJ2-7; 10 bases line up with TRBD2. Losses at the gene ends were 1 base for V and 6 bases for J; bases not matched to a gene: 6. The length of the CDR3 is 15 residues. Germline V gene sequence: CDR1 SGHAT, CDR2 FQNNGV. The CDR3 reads CASSLVSGRVPEQYF. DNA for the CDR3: TGTGCCAGCAGCTTAGTCAGCGGGAGGGTACCCGAGCAGTACTTC.

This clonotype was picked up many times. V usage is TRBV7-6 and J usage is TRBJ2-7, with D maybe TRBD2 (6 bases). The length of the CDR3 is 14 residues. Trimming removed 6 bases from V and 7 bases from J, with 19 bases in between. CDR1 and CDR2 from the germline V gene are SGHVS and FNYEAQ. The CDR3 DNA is TGTGCCAGCAGTCACCGGCTCTCGGGGGAAGAGCAGTACTTC. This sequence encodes CASSHRLSGEEQYF.

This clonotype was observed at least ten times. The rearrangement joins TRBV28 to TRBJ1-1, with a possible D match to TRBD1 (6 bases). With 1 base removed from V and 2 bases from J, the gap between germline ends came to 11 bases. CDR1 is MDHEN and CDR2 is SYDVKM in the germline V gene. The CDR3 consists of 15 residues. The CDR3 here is CASSLFLRGNTEAFF. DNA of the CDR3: TGTGCCAGCAGTTTATTTCTCAGGGGAAACACTGAAGCTTTCTTT.

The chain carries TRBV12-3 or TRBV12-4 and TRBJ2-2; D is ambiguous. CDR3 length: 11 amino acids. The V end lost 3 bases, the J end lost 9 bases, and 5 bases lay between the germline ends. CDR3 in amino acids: CASSLFRELFF. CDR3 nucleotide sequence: TGTGCCAGCAGTTTGTTCAGGGAGCTGTTTTTT.

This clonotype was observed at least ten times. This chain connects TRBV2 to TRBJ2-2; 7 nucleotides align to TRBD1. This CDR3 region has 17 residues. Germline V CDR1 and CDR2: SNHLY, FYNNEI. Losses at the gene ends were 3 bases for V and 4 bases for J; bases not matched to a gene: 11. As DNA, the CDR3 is TGTGCCAGCAGTGACGGTGACGGGACAGTGCTCACCGGGGAGCTGTTTTTT. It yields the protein CASSDGDGTVLTGELFF.

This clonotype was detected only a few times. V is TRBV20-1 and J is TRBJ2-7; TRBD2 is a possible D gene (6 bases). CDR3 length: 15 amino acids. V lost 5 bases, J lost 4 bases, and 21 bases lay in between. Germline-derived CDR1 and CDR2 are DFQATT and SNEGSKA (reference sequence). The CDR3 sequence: CSAAPLRTNSYEQYF. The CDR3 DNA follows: TGCAGTGCTGCCCCCCTGAGGACTAACAGTTACGAGCAGTACTTC.